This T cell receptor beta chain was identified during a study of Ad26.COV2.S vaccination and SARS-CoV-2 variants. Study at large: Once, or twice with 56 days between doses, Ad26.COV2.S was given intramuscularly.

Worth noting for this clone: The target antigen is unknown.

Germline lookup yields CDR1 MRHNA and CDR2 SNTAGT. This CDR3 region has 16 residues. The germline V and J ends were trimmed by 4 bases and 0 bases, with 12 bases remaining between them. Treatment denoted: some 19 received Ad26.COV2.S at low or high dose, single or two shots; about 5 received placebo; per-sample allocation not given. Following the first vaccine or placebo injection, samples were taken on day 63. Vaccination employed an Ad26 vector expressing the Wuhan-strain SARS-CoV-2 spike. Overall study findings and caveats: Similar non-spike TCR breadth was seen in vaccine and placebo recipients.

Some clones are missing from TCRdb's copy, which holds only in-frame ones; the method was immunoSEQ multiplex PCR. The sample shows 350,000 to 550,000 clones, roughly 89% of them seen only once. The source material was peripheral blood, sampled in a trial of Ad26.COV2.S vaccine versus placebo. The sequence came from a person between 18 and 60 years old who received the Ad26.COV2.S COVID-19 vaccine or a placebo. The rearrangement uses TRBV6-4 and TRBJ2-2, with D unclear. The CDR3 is CASSVSGQPNTGELFF. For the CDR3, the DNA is TGTGCCAGCAGTGTGTCCGGCCAGCCGAACACCGGGGAGCTGTTTTTT.